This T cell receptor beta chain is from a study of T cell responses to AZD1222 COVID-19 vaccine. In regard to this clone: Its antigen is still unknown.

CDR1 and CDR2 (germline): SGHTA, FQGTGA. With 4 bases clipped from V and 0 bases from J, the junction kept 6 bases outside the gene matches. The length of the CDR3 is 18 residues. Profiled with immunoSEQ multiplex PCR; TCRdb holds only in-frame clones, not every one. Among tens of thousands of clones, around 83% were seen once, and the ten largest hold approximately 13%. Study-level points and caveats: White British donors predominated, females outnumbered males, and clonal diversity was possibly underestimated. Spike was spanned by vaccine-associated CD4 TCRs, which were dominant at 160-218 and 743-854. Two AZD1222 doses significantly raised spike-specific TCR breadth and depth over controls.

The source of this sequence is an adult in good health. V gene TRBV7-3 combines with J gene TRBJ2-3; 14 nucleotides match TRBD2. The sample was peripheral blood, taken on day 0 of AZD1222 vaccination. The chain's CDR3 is CASSSGLAGGSSTDTQYF. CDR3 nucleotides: TGTGCCAGCAGCTCCGGACTAGCGGGGGGCTCTAGCACAGATACGCAGTATTTT.